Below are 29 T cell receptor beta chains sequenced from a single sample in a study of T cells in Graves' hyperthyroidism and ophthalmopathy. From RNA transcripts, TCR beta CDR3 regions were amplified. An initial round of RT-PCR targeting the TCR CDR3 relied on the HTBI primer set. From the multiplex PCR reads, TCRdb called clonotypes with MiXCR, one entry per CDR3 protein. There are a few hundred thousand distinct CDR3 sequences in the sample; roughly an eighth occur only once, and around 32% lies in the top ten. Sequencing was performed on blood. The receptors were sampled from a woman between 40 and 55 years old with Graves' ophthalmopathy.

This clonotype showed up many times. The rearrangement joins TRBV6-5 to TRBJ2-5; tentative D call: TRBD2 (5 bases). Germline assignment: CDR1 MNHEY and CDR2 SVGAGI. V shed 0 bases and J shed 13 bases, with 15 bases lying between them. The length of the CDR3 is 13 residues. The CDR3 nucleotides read TGTGCCAGCAGTTACTCGGGTTCCCGGGAACGGTACTTC. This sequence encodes CASSYSGSRERYF.

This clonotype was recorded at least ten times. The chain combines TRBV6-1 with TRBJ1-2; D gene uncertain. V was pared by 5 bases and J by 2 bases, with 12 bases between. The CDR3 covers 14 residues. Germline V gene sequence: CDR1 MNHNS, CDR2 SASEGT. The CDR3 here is CASSPLRQNYGYTF. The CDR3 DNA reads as TGTGCCAGCAGTCCTCTCCGACAAAACTATGGCTACACCTTC.

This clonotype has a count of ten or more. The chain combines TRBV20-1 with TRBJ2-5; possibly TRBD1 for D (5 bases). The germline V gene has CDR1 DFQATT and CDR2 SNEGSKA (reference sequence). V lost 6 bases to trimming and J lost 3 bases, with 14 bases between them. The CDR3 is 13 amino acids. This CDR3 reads CSAVPPQEETQYF. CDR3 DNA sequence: TGCAGTGCCGTCCCACCACAGGAAGAGACCCAGTACTTC.

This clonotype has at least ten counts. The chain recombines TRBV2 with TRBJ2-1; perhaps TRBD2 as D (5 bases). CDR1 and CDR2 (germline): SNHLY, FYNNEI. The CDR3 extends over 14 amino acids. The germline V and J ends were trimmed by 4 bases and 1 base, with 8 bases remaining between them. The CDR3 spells CASSVSGSYNEQFF. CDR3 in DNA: TGTGCCAGCAGTGTGAGCGGTTCCTACAATGAGCAGTTCTTC. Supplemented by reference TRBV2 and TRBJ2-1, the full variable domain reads EPEVTQTPSHQVTQMGQEVILRCVPISNHLYFYWYRQILGQKVEFLVSFYNNEISEKSEIFDDQFSVERPDGSNFTLKIRSTKLEDSAMYFCASSVSGSYNEQFFGPGTRLTVL.

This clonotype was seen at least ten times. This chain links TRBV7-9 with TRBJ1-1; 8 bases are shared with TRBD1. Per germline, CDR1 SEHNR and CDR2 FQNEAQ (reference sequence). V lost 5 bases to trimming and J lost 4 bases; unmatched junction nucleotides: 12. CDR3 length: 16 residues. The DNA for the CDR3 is TGTGCCAGCAGCGCGAGGACCGGGACAGGTCCCACTGAAGCTTTCTTT. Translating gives CASSARTGTGPTEAFF.

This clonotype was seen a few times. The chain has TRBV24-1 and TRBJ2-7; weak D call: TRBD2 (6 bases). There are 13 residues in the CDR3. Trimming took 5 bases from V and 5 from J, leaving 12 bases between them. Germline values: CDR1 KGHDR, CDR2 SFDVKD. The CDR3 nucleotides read TGTGCCACCAGTGGGGCTAGCGCCCACGAGCAGTACTTC. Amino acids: CATSGASAHEQYF.

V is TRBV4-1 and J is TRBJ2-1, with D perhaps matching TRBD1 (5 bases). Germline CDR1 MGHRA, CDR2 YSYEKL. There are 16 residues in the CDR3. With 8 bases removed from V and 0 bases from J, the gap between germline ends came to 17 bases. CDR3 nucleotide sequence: TGCGCCAGCGCCGCTCAAGGGGTGAACTCCTACAATGAGCAGTTCTTC. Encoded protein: CASAAQGVNSYNEQFF.

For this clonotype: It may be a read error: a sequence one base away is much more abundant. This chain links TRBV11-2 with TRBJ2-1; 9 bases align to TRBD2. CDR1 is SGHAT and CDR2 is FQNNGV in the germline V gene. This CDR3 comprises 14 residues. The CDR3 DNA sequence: TGTGCCAGCAGCTTACTGCGGGAGGGCAATGAGCAGTCCTTC. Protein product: CASSLLREGNEQSF.

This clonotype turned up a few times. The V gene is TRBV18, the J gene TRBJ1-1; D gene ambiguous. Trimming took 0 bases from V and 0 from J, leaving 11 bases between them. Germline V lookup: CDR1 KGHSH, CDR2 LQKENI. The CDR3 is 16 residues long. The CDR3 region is CASSPPNSRMNTEAFF. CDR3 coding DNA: TGTGCCAGCTCACCACCGAACTCACGGATGAACACTGAAGCTTTCTTT.

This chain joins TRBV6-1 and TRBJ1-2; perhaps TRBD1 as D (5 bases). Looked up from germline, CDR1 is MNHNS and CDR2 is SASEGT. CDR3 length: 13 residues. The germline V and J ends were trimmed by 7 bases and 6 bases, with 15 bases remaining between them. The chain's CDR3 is CASTTGRPDGYTF. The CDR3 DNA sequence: TGTGCCAGCACCACAGGCCGACCTGATGGCTACACCTTC.

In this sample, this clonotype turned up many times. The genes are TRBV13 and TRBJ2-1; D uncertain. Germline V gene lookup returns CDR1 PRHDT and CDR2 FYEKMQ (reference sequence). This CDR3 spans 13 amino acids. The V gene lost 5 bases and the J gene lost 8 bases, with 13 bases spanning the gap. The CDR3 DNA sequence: TGTGCCAGCAGCCTCTCCGGGCCGGATGAGCAGTTCTTC. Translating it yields CASSLSGPDEQFF.

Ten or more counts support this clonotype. The CDR3 coding sequence is TGCAGTGCTAGAGATCCTGGCCAGGGGGTTTACAATGAGCAGTTCTTC. This gives the protein CSARDPGQGVYNEQFF. This chain joins TRBV20-1 and TRBJ2-1; 7 bases line up with TRBD1. The CDR3 loop spans 16 amino acids. The V and J ends lost 0 bases and 4 bases, in that order; junction bases with no gene match: 9. Per the germline V gene, CDR1 is DFQATT and CDR2 is SNEGSKA (reference sequence).

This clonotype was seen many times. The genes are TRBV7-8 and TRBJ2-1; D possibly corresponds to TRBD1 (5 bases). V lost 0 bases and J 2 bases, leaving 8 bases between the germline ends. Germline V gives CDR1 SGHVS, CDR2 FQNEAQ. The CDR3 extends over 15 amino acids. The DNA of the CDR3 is TGTGCCAGCAGCTTAGCCAGGGTCCCCTACAATGAGCAGTTCTTC. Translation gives CASSLARVPYNEQFF.

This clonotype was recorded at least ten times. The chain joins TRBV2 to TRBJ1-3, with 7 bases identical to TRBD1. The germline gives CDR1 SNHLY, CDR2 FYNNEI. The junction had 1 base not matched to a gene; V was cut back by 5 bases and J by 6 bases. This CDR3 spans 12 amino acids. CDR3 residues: CASSQGENTIYF. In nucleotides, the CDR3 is TGTGCCAGCAGTCAGGGGGAAAACACCATATATTTT.

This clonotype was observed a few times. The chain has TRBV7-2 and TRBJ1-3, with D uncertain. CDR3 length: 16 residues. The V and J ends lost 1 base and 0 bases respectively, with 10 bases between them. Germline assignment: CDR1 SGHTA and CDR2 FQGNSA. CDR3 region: CASSLVTASSGNTIYF. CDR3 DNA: TGTGCCAGCAGCTTAGTGACCGCTAGCTCTGGAAACACCATATATTTT.

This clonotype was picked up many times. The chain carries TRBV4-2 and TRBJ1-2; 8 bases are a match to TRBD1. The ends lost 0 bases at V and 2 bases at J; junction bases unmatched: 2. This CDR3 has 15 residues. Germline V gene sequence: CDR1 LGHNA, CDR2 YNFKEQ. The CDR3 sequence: CASSQEWTGNYGYTF. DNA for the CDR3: TGTGCCAGCAGCCAAGAGTGGACAGGGAACTATGGCTACACCTTC.

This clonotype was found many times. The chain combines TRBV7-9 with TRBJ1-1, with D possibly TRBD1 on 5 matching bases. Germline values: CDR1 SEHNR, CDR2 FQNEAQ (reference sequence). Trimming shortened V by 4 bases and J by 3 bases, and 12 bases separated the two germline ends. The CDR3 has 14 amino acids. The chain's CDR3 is CASSSRGFDTEAFF. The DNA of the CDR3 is TGTGCCAGCAGCTCAAGGGGATTTGACACTGAAGCTTTCTTT.

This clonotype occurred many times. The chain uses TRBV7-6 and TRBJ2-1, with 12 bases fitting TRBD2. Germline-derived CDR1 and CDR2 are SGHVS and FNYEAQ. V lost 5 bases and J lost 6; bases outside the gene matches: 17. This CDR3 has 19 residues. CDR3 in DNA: TGTGCCAGCAGCGCCCGTCCGGCTAGCGGGGGGGCGGCAGGCAATGAGCAGTTCTTC. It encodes CASSARPASGGAAGNEQFF.

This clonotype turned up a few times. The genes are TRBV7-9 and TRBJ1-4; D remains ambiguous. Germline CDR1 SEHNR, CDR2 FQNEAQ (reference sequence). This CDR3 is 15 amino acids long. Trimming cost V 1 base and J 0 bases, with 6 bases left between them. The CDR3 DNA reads TGTGCCAGCAGCTTAGGCTATGCAACTAATGAAAAACTGTTTTTT. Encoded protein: CASSLGYATNEKLFF.

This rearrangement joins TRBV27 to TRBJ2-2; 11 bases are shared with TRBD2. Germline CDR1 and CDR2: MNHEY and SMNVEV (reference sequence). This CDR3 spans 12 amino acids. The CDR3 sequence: CARTSGTGELFF. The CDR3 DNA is TGTGCACGGACTAGCGGGACCGGGGAGCTGTTTTTT.

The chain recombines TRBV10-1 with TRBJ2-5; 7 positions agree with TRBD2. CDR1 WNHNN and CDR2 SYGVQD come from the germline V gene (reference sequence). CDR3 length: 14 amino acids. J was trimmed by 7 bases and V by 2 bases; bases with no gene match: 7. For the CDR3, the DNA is TGCGCCAGCAGTGAGCGTGCGGGAGCAAGGACCCAGTACTTC. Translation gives CASSERAGARTQYF.

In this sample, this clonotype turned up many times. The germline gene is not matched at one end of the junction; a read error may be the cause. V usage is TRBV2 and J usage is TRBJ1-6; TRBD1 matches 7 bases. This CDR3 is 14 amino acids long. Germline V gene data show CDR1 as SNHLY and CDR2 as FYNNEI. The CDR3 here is CASSEDRAASPLHF. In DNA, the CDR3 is TGTGCCAGCAGCGAAGACAGGGCTGCCTCACCCCTCCACTTT.

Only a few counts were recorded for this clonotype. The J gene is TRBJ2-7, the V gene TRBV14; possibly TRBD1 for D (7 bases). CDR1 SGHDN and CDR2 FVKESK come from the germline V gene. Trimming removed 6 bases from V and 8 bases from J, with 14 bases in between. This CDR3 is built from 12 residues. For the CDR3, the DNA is TGTGCCAGCAGAGGAGGGGACAGCCAGCAGTACTTC. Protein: CASRGGDSQQYF. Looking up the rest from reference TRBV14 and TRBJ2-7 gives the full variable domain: EAGVTQFPSHSVIEKGQTVTLRCDPISGHDNLYWYRRVMGKEIKFLLHFVKESKQDESGMPNNRFLAERTGGTYSTLKVQPAELEDSGVYFCASRGGDSQQYFGPGTRLTVT.

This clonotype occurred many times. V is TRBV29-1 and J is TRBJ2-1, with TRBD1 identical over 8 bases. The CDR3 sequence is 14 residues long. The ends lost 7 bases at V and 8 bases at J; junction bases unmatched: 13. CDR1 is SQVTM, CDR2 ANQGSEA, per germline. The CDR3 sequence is CSDNDRGGGHEQFF. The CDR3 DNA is TGCAGCGACAACGACAGGGGTGGGGGCCATGAGCAGTTCTTC.

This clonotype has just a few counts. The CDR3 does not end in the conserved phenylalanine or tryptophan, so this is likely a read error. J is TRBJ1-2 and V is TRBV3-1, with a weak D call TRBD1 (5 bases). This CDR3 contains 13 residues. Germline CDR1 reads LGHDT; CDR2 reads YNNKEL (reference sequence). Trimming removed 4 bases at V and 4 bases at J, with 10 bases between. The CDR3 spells CASSPRQGYGYTL. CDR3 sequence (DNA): TGTGCCAGCAGCCCCCGTCAGGGCTATGGCTACACCCTC.

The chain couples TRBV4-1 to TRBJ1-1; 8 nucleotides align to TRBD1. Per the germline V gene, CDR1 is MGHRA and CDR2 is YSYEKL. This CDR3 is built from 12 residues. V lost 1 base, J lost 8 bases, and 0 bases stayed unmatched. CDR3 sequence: CASSQGDREAFF. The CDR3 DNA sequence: TGCGCCAGCAGCCAAGGGGACAGGGAAGCTTTCTTT.

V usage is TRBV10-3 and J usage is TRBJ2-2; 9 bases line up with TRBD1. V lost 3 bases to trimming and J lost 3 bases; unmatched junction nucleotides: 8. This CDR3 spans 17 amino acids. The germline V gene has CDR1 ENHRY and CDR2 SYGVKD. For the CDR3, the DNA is TGTGCCATCAGTGACTCAACTGGGACAGGGCACACCGGGGAGCTGTTTTTT. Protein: CAISDSTGTGHTGELFF.

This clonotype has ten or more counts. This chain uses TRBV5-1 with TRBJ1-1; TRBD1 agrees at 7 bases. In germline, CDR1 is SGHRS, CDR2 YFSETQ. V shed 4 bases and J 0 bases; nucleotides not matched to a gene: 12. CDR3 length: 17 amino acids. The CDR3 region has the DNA TGCGCCAGCAGCGAGGTCATGGGACAGCTCATGAACACTGAAGCTTTCTTT. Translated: CASSEVMGQLMNTEAFF. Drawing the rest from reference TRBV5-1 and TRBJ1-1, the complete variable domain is KAGVTQTPRYLIKTRGQQVTLSCSPISGHRSVSWYQQTPGQGLQFLFEYFSETQRNKGNFPGRFSGRQFSNSRSEMNVSTLELGDSALYLCASSEVMGQLMNTEAFFGQGTRLTVV.

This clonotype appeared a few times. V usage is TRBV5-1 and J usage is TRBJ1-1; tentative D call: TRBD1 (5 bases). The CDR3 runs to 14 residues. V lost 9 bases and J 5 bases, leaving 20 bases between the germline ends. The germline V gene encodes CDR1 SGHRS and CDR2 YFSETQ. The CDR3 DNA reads TGCGCCACCGCGATGGGGGTGGGGAGGACTGAAGCTTTCTTT. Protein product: CATAMGVGRTEAFF. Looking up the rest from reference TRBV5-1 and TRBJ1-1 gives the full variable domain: KAGVTQTPRYLIKTRGQQVTLSCSPISGHRSVSWYQQTPGQGLQFLFEYFSETQRNKGNFPGRFSGRQFSNSRSEMNVSTLELGDSALYLCATAMGVGRTEAFFGQGTRLTVV.